This T cell receptor beta chain was sequenced during a study of shared clonotypes between healthy human individuals. The data were produced by immunoSEQ multiplex PCR, yet TCRdb's version contains in-frame clones alone and is incomplete. The repertoire has a few million clones, 93% of them found once; the top ten carry about 0.37%. Germline V gene sequence: CDR1 SGHNT, CDR2 YYREEE (reference sequence). The V end was cut by 4 bases, the J end by 5 bases, with 9 bases between. The CDR3 length is 13 residues. The TCR comes from a man younger than 35 in good health. Some clones in this sample may be carry-over from other donors' samples. The V and J genes are TRBV5-4 and TRBJ1-4; possible D gene TRBD1, 5 bases. Sequences were obtained from naive CD4+ T cells from PBMCs. Subset: CD45RA+ positively selected. CDR3 DNA: TGTGCCAGCAGCCCCAACAGGAATGAAAAACTGTTTTTT. This sequence encodes CASSPNRNEKLFF.